This T cell receptor (beta chain) was retrieved from a study of memory CD4+ T cells and cytomegalovirus serostatus. Across the study: Of the healthy Belgian adults, several were CMV seropositive and 20 to 30 seronegative. General observations from the study: Suggested: most of the CMV-linked TCR signature lies in CD4+ memory cells.

Original analysis: Out-of-frame sequences were removed, leaving a few million distinct TCRbeta sequences. The method was immunoSEQ multiplex PCR; TCRdb's version includes in-frame clones alone and lacks a portion of them. V, J and clone size were drawn from that table, and D and trimming were deduced from the DNA. This sample has about 67,000 clones, with about 70% found just once. As for this clone: Its cognate antigen is unknown.

The CDR3 runs to 16 residues. Germline V CDR1 and CDR2: SGHDT, YYEEEE. Trimming took off 4 bases at V and 4 bases at J, with 20 bases between the two ends. The sort gate was single viable CD3+CD4+CD8-CD45RO+ cells for memory CD4+ T cells. The clonotype originates from an adult in good health and CMV-seropositive. Sample: memory CD4+ T cells from blood. The V call is TRBV5-6, the J call TRBJ2-5, with D uncertain. In nucleotides, the CDR3 is TGTGCCAGCAGCACCCGGGTAAAAGGGATGCGAGAGACCCAGTACTTC. Amino acid sequence: CASSTRVKGMRETQYF.